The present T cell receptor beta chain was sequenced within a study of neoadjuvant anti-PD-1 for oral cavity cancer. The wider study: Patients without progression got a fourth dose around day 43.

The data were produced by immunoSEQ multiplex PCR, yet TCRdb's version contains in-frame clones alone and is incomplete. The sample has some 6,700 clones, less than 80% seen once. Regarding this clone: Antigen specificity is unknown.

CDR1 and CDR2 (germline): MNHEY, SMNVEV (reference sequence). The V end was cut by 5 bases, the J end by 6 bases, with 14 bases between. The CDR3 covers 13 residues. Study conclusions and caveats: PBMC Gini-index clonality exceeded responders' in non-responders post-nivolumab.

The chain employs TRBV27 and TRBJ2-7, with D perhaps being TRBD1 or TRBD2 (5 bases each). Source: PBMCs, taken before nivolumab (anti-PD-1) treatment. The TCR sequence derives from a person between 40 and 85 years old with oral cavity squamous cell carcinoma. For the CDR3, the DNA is TGTGCCAGCAGTCCGGACCATGGGGGCGAGCAGTACTTC. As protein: CASSPDHGGEQYF.